These 9 T cell receptor beta chains were all obtained from the same sample, sequenced in a study of T cells in localized non-small cell lung cancer. TCRdb's table, derived via immunoSEQ multiplex PCR, lists solely in-frame clones and lacks some. The data show 20,000 to 25,000 clones, with 80% to 90% seen just once and approximately 24% held by the top ten. The material sequenced was PBMCs, taken before any cancer treatment. All receptors come from a man aged 35-75 years with stage II squamous cell lung carcinoma.

The gene calls are TRBV7-8 and TRBJ1-1; D gene unclear. Trimming removed 1 base at V and 7 bases at J, with 7 bases between. Germline CDR1 and CDR2: SGHVS and FQNEAQ. The CDR3 sequence is 12 residues long. The CDR3 protein is CASSLGTVEAFF. CDR3 DNA sequence: TGTGCCAGCAGCTTAGGGACGGTTGAAGCTTTCTTT.

CDR3 sequence reads: CAWRVAGPHYGYTF. DNA of the CDR3: TGTGCCTGGAGAGTTGCAGGGCCTCATTATGGCTACACCTTC. The genes are TRBV30 and TRBJ1-2; D possibly corresponds to TRBD1 (5 bases). The germline V and J ends were trimmed by 3 bases and 5 bases, with 16 bases remaining between them. The CDR3 runs 14 residues. Germline V gene data show CDR1 as GTSNPN and CDR2 as SVGIG (reference sequence).

This clone was seen a handful of times. The chain uses TRBV7-2 and TRBJ2-1, with D hard to call. V was clipped by 6 bases and J by 7 bases, with 7 bases between them. The CDR3 runs 11 residues. The germline V gene encodes CDR1 SGHTA and CDR2 FQGNSA. CDR3 sequence reads: CASRVKNEQFF. CDR3 sequence (DNA): TGTGCCAGCAGAGTTAAAAATGAGCAGTTCTTC.

This sequence joins TRBV7-8 and TRBJ2-3; possible D gene TRBD1, 6 bases. The CDR3 spans 15 residues. The ends were cut back, 0 bases at V and 3 bases at J, with 10 bases in the middle. Germline V CDR1 and CDR2: SGHVS, FQNEAQ. The chain's CDR3 is CASSLANRVTDTQYF. The DNA for the CDR3 is TGTGCCAGCAGCTTAGCGAACAGGGTGACAGATACGCAGTATTTT.

This clone came up a few times. The chain is built from TRBV10-1 and TRBJ1-1; D gene unclear. The CDR3 loop spans 14 amino acids. V was pared by 0 bases and J by 1 base, with 6 bases between. Germline V gene lookup returns CDR1 WNHNN and CDR2 SYGVQD (reference sequence). The CDR3 spells CASSESAGNTEAFF. The CDR3 DNA reads TGCGCCAGCAGTGAGTCGGCAGGGAACACTGAAGCTTTCTTT.

The rearrangement links TRBV5-5 to TRBJ2-3; D is undetermined. The V end was cut by 5 bases, the J end by 3 bases, with 16 bases between. This CDR3 comprises 15 residues. Germline V gene data show CDR1 as SGHKS and CDR2 as YYEKEE (reference sequence). In DNA form, the CDR3 reads TGTGCCAGCAGTTCGTCCCCTATGGAAACAGATACGCAGTATTTT. It translates to CASSSSPMETDTQYF.

The chain combines TRBV29-1 with TRBJ2-7; 7 nucleotides align to TRBD1. The germline gives CDR1 SQVTM, CDR2 ANQGSEA. The CDR3 contains 13 residues. V lost 7 bases to trimming and J lost 7 bases; unmatched junction nucleotides: 13. The CDR3 DNA is TGCAGCGGAGGGGCGAAGGGGGCAGGAGAGCAGTACTTC. Translation gives CSGGAKGAGEQYF.

This clone has more than one count but fewer than ten. This chain uses TRBV27 with TRBJ2-7; no reliable D call. The CDR3 length is 14 residues. V was shortened by 2 bases and J by 3 bases, with 11 bases between the two germline ends. CDR1 is MNHEY, CDR2 SMNVEV, per germline (reference sequence). CDR3 region: CASSLLLRRYEQYF. CDR3 DNA sequence: TGTGCCAGCAGTTTACTGCTCAGGCGCTACGAGCAGTACTTC.

This chain links TRBV25-1 with TRBJ2-5; perhaps TRBD2 as D (6 bases). Germline CDR1 and CDR2: MGHDK and SYGVNS. V gave up 2 bases and J gave up 4 bases, with 14 bases separating them. The CDR3 covers 15 residues. The CDR3 loop is CASSEIGEDGETQYF. The DNA of the CDR3 is TGTGCCAGCAGTGAAATTGGGGAGGACGGAGAGACCCAGTACTTC.